These T cell receptor beta chains were read from a single sample in a study of cytomegalovirus exposure and HLA in healthy donors. Libraries were prepared by immunoSEQ multiplex PCR; TCRdb keeps only in-frame clonotypes and omits some of them. The sample contains about 140,000 clones, roughly 77% of which appear only once. Sequencing used PBMCs. These TCRs come from a woman in her 30s in good health and CMV-seronegative. Each CDR3 is given with its conserved first and last residue. A D gene is named only where the DNA matches it firmly. Not all rows give a size; the values are once, few, many and, for expanded clones, a class.

J,length,V,D,size,CDR3,DNA
TRBJ1-2,15,TRBV19,TRBD1,.,CASTVDREAFYGYTF,TGTGCCAGTACCGTGGACAGGGAGGCGTTCTATGGCTACACCTTC
TRBJ2-5,14,TRBV9,.,.,CASSVGLAQETQYF,TGTGCCAGCAGCGTAGGGCTAGCACAAGAGACCCAGTACTTC
TRBJ2-7,15,TRBV13,.,.,CASSATGTHSYEQYF,TGTGCCAGCAGCGCCACCGGGACTCATTCCTACGAGCAGTACTTC
TRBJ2-2,14,TRBV6-4,.,.,CASRRDFSTGELFF,TGTGCCAGCAGGAGGGACTTTTCCACCGGGGAGCTGTTTTTT
TRBJ2-1,15,TRBV6-5,TRBD2,.,CASLKTSGTYNEQFF,TGTGCCAGCCTAAAGACTAGCGGGACCTACAATGAGCAGTTCTTC
TRBJ1-6,16,TRBV7-8,.,.,CASSLDRQLNHSPLHF,TGTGCCAGCAGCTTAGACAGGCAGCTGAACCATTCACCCCTCCACTTT
TRBJ1-1,14,TRBV7-2,.,few,CASSFRDGGTEAFF,TGTGCCAGCAGCTTCCGGGACGGGGGCACTGAAGCTTTCTTT
TRBJ2-5,13,TRBV7-9,TRBD1,.,CASSLTGEETQYF,TGTGCCAGCAGCTTGACAGGGGAGGAGACCCAGTACTTC
TRBJ2-7,16,TRBV27,.,.,CASSFSLETAYYEQYF,TGTGCCAGCAGTTTTTCATTAGAGACAGCCTACTACGAGCAGTACTTC
TRBJ2-3,14,TRBV19,.,.,CASKPRRVEGTQYF,TGTGCCAGTAAACCGCGGAGGGTGGAGGGTACGCAGTATTTT
TRBJ1-2,15,TRBV28,TRBD1,.,CASSLSDRSTYGYTF,TGTGCCAGCAGTTTATCGGACAGGTCGACCTATGGCTACACCTTC
TRBJ1-4,13,TRBV15,TRBD1,.,CATSRGDSEKLFF,TGTGCCACCAGCAGAGGGGACAGTGAAAAACTGTTTTTT
TRBJ2-3,16,TRBV7-2,TRBD2,.,CASSFFRGVGPDTQYF,TGTGCCAGCAGCTTTTTTCGGGGGGTGGGCCCAGATACGCAGTATTTT
TRBJ2-5,12,TRBV5-4,.,.,CASSGAEETQYF,TGTGCCAGCAGCGGGGCGGAGGAGACCCAGTACTTC
TRBJ1-6,15,TRBV7-9,.,.,CASTFTDTDNSPLHF,TGTGCCAGCACCTTCACCGATACAGACAATTCACCCCTCCACTTT
TRBJ2-7,14,TRBV6-5,TRBD1,many,CASSYLGQGYEQYF,TGTGCCAGCAGTTACCTTGGACAGGGCTACGAGCAGTACTTC
TRBJ1-5,13,TRBV25-1,TRBD1,.,CASHNRGPQPQHF,TGTGCCAGCCATAACAGGGGTCCGCAGCCCCAGCATTTT
TRBJ2-5,17,TRBV7-2,TRBD2,.,CASSLSGLAGIQETQYF,TGTGCCAGCAGCTTAAGCGGGCTAGCGGGGATCCAAGAGACCCAGTACTTC
TRBJ2-2,17,TRBV19,TRBD2,.,CASRRDSGRTYTGELFF,TGTGCCAGTAGGCGAGATAGCGGGAGGACGTACACCGGGGAGCTGTTTTTT
TRBJ2-4,15,TRBV7-2,.,few,CASSLWNPRKNIQYF,TGTGCCAGCAGCTTATGGAATCCGCGGAAAAACATTCAGTACTTC
TRBJ1-4,19,TRBV28,TRBD1,few,CASSPATGTGIGSNEKLFF,TGTGCCAGCAGTCCGGCCACCGGGACAGGGATCGGGTCTAATGAAAAACTGTTTTTT
TRBJ1-1,18,TRBV7-3,TRBD1,.,CASSSSYTGGVLNTEAFF,TGTGCCAGCAGCTCCTCCTATACAGGGGGTGTCCTGAACACTGAAGCTTTCTTT
TRBJ2-5,13,TRBV7-3,TRBD2,once,CASSAGGQETQYF,TGTGCCAGCAGCGCGGGGGGACAAGAGACCCAGTACTTC
TRBJ1-1,14,TRBV6-1,.,few,CASTAGARGTEAFF,TGTGCCAGCACTGCGGGGGCGCGGGGCACTGAAGCTTTCTTT
TRBJ1-6,13,TRBV30,TRBD1,.,CAWSRTGASPLHF,TGTGCCTGGAGTAGGACAGGGGCTTCACCCCTCCACTTT
TRBJ2-5,17,TRBV5-1,TRBD1,.,CASSWGADRGVGETQYF,TGCGCCAGCAGCTGGGGGGCCGACAGGGGAGTGGGAGAGACCCAGTACTTC
TRBJ1-6,17,TRBV5-6,.,.,CASSADTESSYNSPLHF,TGTGCCAGCAGCGCGGACACCGAAAGCTCCTATAATTCACCCCTCCACTTT
TRBJ1-1,13,TRBV2,TRBD1,.,CASPPGQMTEAFF,TGTGCCAGCCCTCCGGGACAGATGACTGAAGCTTTCTTT
TRBJ2-3,15,TRBV28,TRBD1,.,CASSLRGQSTDTQYF,TGTGCCAGCAGTTTAAGGGGACAGAGCACAGATACGCAGTATTTT
TRBJ2-3,19,TRBV27,TRBD2,.,CASSPTPWTSGGITDTQYF,TGTGCCAGCAGTCCTACTCCTTGGACTAGCGGGGGTATCACAGATACGCAGTATTTT
TRBJ1-2,14,TRBV9,.,.,CASSSGLRSYGYTF,TGTGCCAGCAGCTCCGGACTACGTAGCTATGGCTACACCTTC
TRBJ2-3,13,TRBV28,.,.,CASSLLTAGTQYF,TGTGCCAGCAGTTTACTCACCGCGGGTACGCAGTATTTT
TRBJ2-5,13,TRBV5-1,.,.,CASSLEARETQYF,TGCGCCAGCAGCTTGGAAGCCCGCGAGACCCAGTACTTC
TRBJ1-4,14,TRBV7-9,TRBD1,.,CASSEQGGDEKLFF,TGTGCCAGCAGCGAACAGGGGGGGGATGAAAAACTGTTTTTT
TRBJ2-5,13,TRBV18,.,.,CASSPPSQETQYF,TGTGCCAGCTCACCACCCTCCCAAGAGACCCAGTACTTC
TRBJ2-7,15,TRBV11-2,TRBD1,.,CASSFSGTGSLEQYF,TGTGCCAGCAGCTTTTCCGGGACAGGGTCCCTCGAGCAGTACTTC
TRBJ2-1,16,TRBV28,TRBD2,.,CASSDGLAGSFNEQFF,TGTGCCAGCAGTGACGGACTAGCGGGGAGTTTCAATGAGCAGTTCTTC
TRBJ2-7,13,TRBV11-2,.,.,CASSLFRAYEQYF,TGTGCCAGCAGCTTATTCAGGGCCTACGAGCAGTACTTC
TRBJ1-4,13,TRBV7-2,.,.,CASSSGQTEKLFF,TGTGCCAGCAGCTCAGGACAGACTGAAAAACTGTTTTTT
TRBJ1-6,15,TRBV30,TRBD1,.,CAWTVFGTGNSPLHF,TGTGCCTGGACGGTTTTTGGGACAGGGAATTCACCCCTCCACTTT
TRBJ2-7,12,TRBV6-1,.,once,CASSETSYEQYF,TGTGCCAGCAGTGAAACTTCCTACGAGCAGTACTTC
TRBJ1-5,15,TRBV18,.,once,CASSPRGGSNQPQHF,TGTGCCAGCTCACCACGCGGAGGGAGCAATCAGCCCCAGCATTTT
TRBJ2-1,15,TRBV30,TRBD2,.,CAWSVGLAGGVEQFF,TGTGCCTGGAGTGTCGGGTTAGCGGGAGGGGTTGAGCAGTTCTTC
TRBJ2-3,15,TRBV6-5,TRBD2,.,CASSYRGGLSDTQYF,TGTGCCAGCAGTTACCGGGGGGGCCTATCGGATACGCAGTATTTT
TRBJ2-4,18,TRBV19,TRBD1,.,CASSSRDRGVTAKNIQYF,TGTGCCAGTAGTTCCCGGGACAGGGGGGTAACGGCCAAAAACATTCAGTACTTC
TRBJ1-5,13,TRBV7-2,.,once,CASSRYRDQPQHF,TGTGCCAGCAGCAGATACAGGGATCAGCCCCAGCATTTT
TRBJ1-2,12,TRBV30,.,few,CAWSVVGAGYTF,TGTGCCTGGAGTGTGGTGGGGGCTGGCTACACCTTC
TRBJ1-4,15,TRBV7-5,.,.,CARSLARGTNEKLFF,TGTGCCAGAAGCTTAGCACGGGGGACTAATGAAAAACTGTTTTTT
TRBJ2-5,15,TRBV18,TRBD1,.,CASSQYGQGRGTQYF,TGTGCCAGCTCGCAGTACGGACAGGGTAGAGGGACCCAGTACTTC
TRBJ2-6,19,TRBV27,TRBD1,.,CASSLFGTGYPSGANVLTF,TGTGCCAGCAGTTTATTTGGGACAGGGTATCCCTCTGGGGCCAACGTCCTGACTTTC
TRBJ1-1,13,TRBV7-3,.,.,CASSVQGWTEAFF,TGTGCCAGCAGCGTCCAGGGGTGGACTGAAGCTTTCTTT
TRBJ1-5,14,TRBV30,TRBD1,.,CAWSDTGQYQPQHF,TGTGCCTGGAGTGATACGGGACAGTATCAGCCCCAGCATTTT
TRBJ2-1,15,TRBV9,.,.,CASSKDGSSYNEQFF,TGTGCCAGCAGCAAAGACGGGAGTAGCTACAATGAGCAGTTCTTC
TRBJ1-1,13,TRBV7-3,.,.,CASSPQGYTEAFF,TGTGCCAGCAGCCCCCAGGGATACACTGAAGCTTTCTTT
TRBJ2-5,13,TRBV11-3,.,.,CASSSTLEETQYF,TGTGCCAGCAGCTCCACACTAGAAGAGACCCAGTACTTC
TRBJ2-6,18,TRBV9,.,.,CASSVAGGHSSGANVLTF,TGTGCCAGCAGCGTAGCCGGGGGGCACAGCTCTGGGGCCAACGTCCTGACTTTC
TRBJ1-5,15,TRBV28,TRBD1,once,CASRPFPGGNQPQHF,TGTGCCAGCAGACCCTTTCCAGGGGGAAATCAGCCCCAGCATTTT
TRBJ1-6,16,TRBV7-2,.,.,CASSLDATGSSSPLHF,TGTGCCAGCAGCTTAGACGCAACAGGGTCGAGTTCACCCCTCCACTTT
TRBJ1-1,12,TRBV6-6,.,.,CASSPGNTEAFF,TGTGCCAGCAGTCCAGGGAACACTGAAGCTTTCTTT